This is a list of T cell receptor beta chains from one sample in a study of radiotherapy plus CTLA-4 blockade in lung cancer. The table came from immunoSEQ multiplex PCR; TCRdb's copy has only in-frame clones and leaves some out. The data hold more than 12,000 clones, with roughly 72% observed a single time. The input for sequencing was peripheral blood, taken from a patient treated with radiotherapy plus ipilimumab. These TCRs come from a human donor with non-small cell lung cancer whose response to radiotherapy plus ipilimumab could not be evaluated. CDR3s include the opening cysteine and the closing phenylalanine or tryptophan. Fields, in order: D gene, clone size, V gene, J gene, CDR3 protein, CDR3 DNA. D genes are given only for firm matches. Clone size, where shown, is once, few, many, or a class for clones that have expanded.

-	-	TRBV28	TRBJ1-3	CASRGSHSGNTIYF	TGTGCCAGCAGGGGGAGCCACTCTGGAAACACCATATATTTT
-	-	TRBV11-3	TRBJ2-6	CASSLDGGPGANVLTF	TGTGCCAGCAGCTTAGACGGGGGACCTGGGGCCAACGTCCTGACTTTC
TRBD1	-	TRBV30	TRBJ1-1	CAWSPGQPLNAEAFF	TGTGCCTGGAGCCCGGGACAGCCGTTGAACGCTGAAGCTTTCTTT
-	-	TRBV11-2	TRBJ1-3	CASSSGFVSGNTIYF	TGTGCCAGCAGCTCGGGGTTCGTCTCTGGAAACACCATATATTTT
-	-	TRBV5-1	TRBJ1-1	CASSLDRNTEAFF	TGCGCCAGCAGCTTGGACAGAAACACTGAAGCTTTCTTT
TRBD1	-	TRBV5-1	TRBJ1-1	CASSLGTGGPNTEAFF	TGCGCCAGCAGCCTCGGGACAGGGGGGCCGAACACTGAAGCTTTCTTT
-	-	TRBV9	TRBJ1-2	CASSVSAGTNNYGYTF	TGTGCCAGCAGCGTATCGGCCGGGACAAATAACTATGGCTACACCTTC
TRBD1	few	TRBV11-2	TRBJ2-5	CASSLDSEGQGVWQETQYF	TGTGCCAGCAGCTTAGATTCCGAAGGACAGGGGGTATGGCAAGAGACCCAGTACTTC
TRBD1	-	TRBV27	TRBJ1-2	CASSSQGARGYTF	TGTGCCAGCAGTTCACAGGGGGCGCGGGGCTACACCTTC
TRBD1	-	TRBV10-2	TRBJ1-5	CASSDRDRNQPQHF	TGCGCCAGCAGTGATCGGGACAGAAATCAGCCCCAGCATTTT
-	-	TRBV30	TRBJ2-2	CAWSVGGHAGELFF	TGTGCCTGGAGTGTAGGCGGGCACGCCGGGGAGCTGTTTTTT
-	few	TRBV5-1	TRBJ1-1	CASSREGQAYTEAFF	TGCGCCAGCAGCCGGGAGGGGCAGGCCTACACTGAAGCTTTCTTT
-	-	TRBV14	TRBJ2-5	CASSPHPEAQYF	TGTGCCAGCAGCCCACACCCTGAGGCCCAGTACTTC
-	few	TRBV7-2	TRBJ2-2	CASLPSPSNTGELFF	TGTGCCAGCCTACCCTCGCCTTCGAACACCGGGGAGCTGTTTTTT
-	few	TRBV19	TRBJ1-5	CATDLGGDQPQHF	TGTGCCACCGATTTGGGGGGGGATCAGCCCCAGCATTTT
-	-	TRBV2	TRBJ1-2	CASSASAGNGYGYTF	TGTGCCAGCAGTGCCTCGGCAGGGAACGGTTATGGCTACACCTTC
TRBD1	-	TRBV30	TRBJ1-5	CAWSGDRGLYSNQPQHF	TGTGCCTGGAGTGGGGACAGGGGGCTGTATAGCAATCAGCCCCAGCATTTT
TRBD2	-	TRBV9	TRBJ2-1	CASSVDGTSIIYEQFF	TGTGCCAGCAGCGTAGACGGGACTAGTATCATCTATGAGCAGTTCTTC
TRBD1	-	TRBV7-2	TRBJ1-5	CASSSVGQGWQPQHF	TGTGCCAGCAGCTCCGTGGGACAGGGCTGGCAGCCCCAGCATTTT
TRBD1	-	TRBV5-1	TRBJ2-1	CASSLAIGTGLGDEQFF	TGCGCCAGCAGCTTGGCCATCGGGACAGGGCTCGGGGATGAGCAGTTCTTC
-	-	TRBV19	TRBJ2-4	CASTQGNIQYF	TGTGCCAGTACCCAGGGAAACATTCAGTACTTC
TRBD1	-	TRBV27	TRBJ1-1	CASSFQGVTEAFF	TGTGCCAGCAGTTTCCAGGGGGTGACTGAAGCTTTCTTT
TRBD1	-	TRBV10-2	TRBJ1-2	CASSGGQGDGYTF	TGCGCCAGCAGTGGGGGACAGGGCGATGGCTACACCTTC
-	-	TRBV19	TRBJ1-6	CASSGSVRGGPLHF	TGTGCCAGTAGTGGGTCGGTGCGGGGCGGGCCCCTCCACTTT
-	-	TRBV27	TRBJ1-2	CASSPGVPYGYTF	TGTGCCAGCAGCCCAGGGGTCCCCTATGGCTACACCTTC
TRBD2	-	TRBV5-1	TRBJ2-2	CASSLRRASGGNTGELFF	TGCGCCAGCAGCTTGAGGCGGGCTAGCGGGGGTAACACCGGGGAGCTGTTTTTT
TRBD2	-	TRBV4-3	TRBJ2-2	CASSSSGVNTGELFF	TGCGCCAGCAGCTCTAGCGGGGTGAACACCGGGGAGCTGTTTTTT
TRBD2	few	TRBV5-4	TRBJ2-5	CASSLKLAGVGETQYF	TGTGCCAGCAGCTTGAAACTAGCGGGGGTCGGGGAGACCCAGTACTTC
-	few	TRBV30	TRBJ1-1	CAWSVRGGGTEAFF	TGTGCCTGGAGTGTCCGGGGCGGGGGCACTGAAGCTTTCTTT
TRBD1	-	TRBV18	TRBJ2-5	CASSPGQGLETQYF	TGTGCCAGCTCACCGGGACAGGGGCTGGAGACCCAGTACTTC
-	-	TRBV28	TRBJ1-5	CATPPPPLETHQPQHF	TGTGCCACCCCGCCCCCACCACTAGAGACGCATCAGCCCCAGCATTTT
TRBD1	-	TRBV7-3	TRBJ2-3	CASSPGQGTDTQYF	TGTGCCAGCAGCCCCGGACAGGGAACAGATACGCAGTATTTT
-	-	TRBV7-9	TRBJ1-2	CASSLGQEGYTF	TGTGCCAGCAGCTTGGGGCAAGAGGGCTACACCTTC
TRBD1	-	TRBV19	TRBJ1-6	CASSSRDRGNSPLHF	TGTGCCAGTAGTAGCCGGGACAGGGGTAATTCACCCCTCCACTTT
-	-	TRBV6-1	TRBJ1-2	CASSLEYNYGYTF	TGTGCCAGCAGCTTGGAGTATAACTATGGCTACACCTTC
TRBD1	-	TRBV7-8	TRBJ1-4	CASSDGTGFNEKLFF	TGTGCCAGCAGCGACGGGACAGGGTTTAATGAAAAACTGTTTTTT
TRBD1	-	TRBV30	TRBJ1-1	CAWSAPTGGWTEAFF	TGTGCCTGGAGTGCCCCAACAGGGGGTTGGACTGAAGCTTTCTTT
-	-	TRBV30	TRBJ1-6	CAWDRDKGSPLHF	TGTGCCTGGGACCGGGACAAGGGTTCACCCCTCCACTTT
TRBD2	once	TRBV5-6	TRBJ2-1	CASSSLAGTSGDNEQFF	TGTGCCAGCAGCTCCTTGGCCGGGACTAGCGGAGACAATGAGCAGTTCTTC
TRBD1	-	TRBV7-3	TRBJ2-2	CASSSSRPGQGNTGELFF	TGTGCCAGCAGCTCTAGTCGTCCGGGACAGGGGAACACCGGGGAGCTGTTTTTT
TRBD1	-	TRBV5-1	TRBJ2-5	CASSFRGTAQETQYF	TGCGCCAGCAGCTTTAGGGGGACAGCCCAAGAGACCCAGTACTTC
-	few	TRBV30	TRBJ1-2	CAWSPLGGGSTLRIGYTF	TGTGCCTGGAGCCCCCTCGGTGGAGGTTCTACCCTTCGTATCGGCTACACCTTC